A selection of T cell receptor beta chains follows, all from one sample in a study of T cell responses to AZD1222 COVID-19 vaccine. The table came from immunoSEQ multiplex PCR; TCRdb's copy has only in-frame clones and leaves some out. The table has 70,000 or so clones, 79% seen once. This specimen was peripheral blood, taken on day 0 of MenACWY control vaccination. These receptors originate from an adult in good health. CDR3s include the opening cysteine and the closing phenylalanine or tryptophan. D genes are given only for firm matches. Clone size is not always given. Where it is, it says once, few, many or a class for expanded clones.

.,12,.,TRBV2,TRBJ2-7,TGTGCCAGCAGTACAGGGCCGTACGAGCAGTACTTC,CASSTGPYEQYF
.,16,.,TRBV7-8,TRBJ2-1,TGTGCCAGCAGCTTAGGAGGCGGAGGAACTTCCAATGAGCAGTTCTTC,CASSLGGGGTSNEQFF
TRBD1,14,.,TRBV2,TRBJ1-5,TGTGCCAGCAGTGAGACAGGGGGACGTCAGCCCCAGCATTTT,CASSETGGRQPQHF
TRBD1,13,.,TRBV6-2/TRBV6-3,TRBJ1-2,TGTGCCAGCAGTTATACAGGGGACTATGGCTACACCTTC,CASSYTGDYGYTF
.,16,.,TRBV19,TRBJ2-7,TGTGCCAGTACCGAACACGGACAGCGGAGCTCCTACGAGCAGTACTTC,CASTEHGQRSSYEQYF
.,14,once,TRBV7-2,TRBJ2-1,TGTGCCAGCAGCTTAGTGATCGGGTCCAATGAGCAGTTCTTC,CASSLVIGSNEQFF
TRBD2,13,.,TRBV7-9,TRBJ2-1,TGTGCCTCACTAGCGGGAAACTACAATGAGCAGTTCTTC,CASLAGNYNEQFF
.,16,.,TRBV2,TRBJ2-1,TGTGCCAGCAGTGAAGTACGATTAGCGGTATACAATGAGCAGTTCTTC,CASSEVRLAVYNEQFF
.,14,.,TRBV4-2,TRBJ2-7,TGTGCCAGCAGCCAAGGGGATGCTAGCCCCGAGCAGTACTTC,CASSQGDASPEQYF
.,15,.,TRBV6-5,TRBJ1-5,TGTGCCAGCAGCCCCTCCCGATTTGGGAATCAGCCCCAGCATTTT,CASSPSRFGNQPQHF
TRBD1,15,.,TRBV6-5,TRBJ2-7,TGTGCCAGCAGTATACGCCGCGGACAGGGGCGCGAGCAGTACTTC,CASSIRRGQGREQYF
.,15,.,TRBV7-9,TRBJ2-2,TGTGCCAGCAGCTTACCTCCCCCGGGCACCGGGGAGCTGTTTTTT,CASSLPPPGTGELFF
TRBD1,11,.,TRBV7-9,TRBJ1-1,TGTGCCAGCAGCCAGACAGGGGCGGCTTTCTTT,CASSQTGAAFF
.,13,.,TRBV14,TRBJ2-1,TGTGCCAGCAGCCAAGATAGATACAATGAGCAGTTCTTC,CASSQDRYNEQFF
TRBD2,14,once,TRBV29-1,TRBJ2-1,TGCAGCGTGGGGACTAGCGGGGTCTACAATGAGCAGTTCTTC,CSVGTSGVYNEQFF
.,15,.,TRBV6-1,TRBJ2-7,TGTGCCAGCAGTGAACTTATAGGCAGCCTAGATGAGCAGTACTTC,CASSELIGSLDEQYF
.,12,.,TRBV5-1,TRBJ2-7,TGCGCCAGCAGCTTGGAGCGCGGGGAGCAGTACTTC,CASSLERGEQYF
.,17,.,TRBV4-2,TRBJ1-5,TGTGCCAGCAGCCAAGATCTCCCAGGCAACCTAAATCAGCCCCAGCATTTT,CASSQDLPGNLNQPQHF
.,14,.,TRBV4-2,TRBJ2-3,TGTGCCAGCAGCCAAGTGAGGAGCACAGATACGCAGTATTTT,CASSQVRSTDTQYF
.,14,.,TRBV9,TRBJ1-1,TGTGCCAGCAGCGTAGAGGGCGCGAACACTGAAGCTTTCTTT,CASSVEGANTEAFF
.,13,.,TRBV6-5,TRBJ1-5,TGTGCCAGCAGCCAAGAGGGGGACCAGCCCCAGCATTTT,CASSQEGDQPQHF
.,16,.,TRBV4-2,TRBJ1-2,TGTGCCAGCAGCCAAGACCGACAGAGAAGTTTCTATGGCTACACCTTC,CASSQDRQRSFYGYTF
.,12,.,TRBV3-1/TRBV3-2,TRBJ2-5,TGTGCCAGCGGCCGGGCCGCGGAGACCCAGTACTTC,CASGRAAETQYF
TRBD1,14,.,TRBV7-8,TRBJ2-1,TGTGCCAGCAGCTTCCCGACAGGGGGGGATGAGCAGTTCTTC,CASSFPTGGDEQFF
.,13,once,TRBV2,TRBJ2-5,TGTGCCAGCAGTGAACAGACCCGAGAGACCCAGTACTTC,CASSEQTRETQYF
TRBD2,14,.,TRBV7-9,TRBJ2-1,TGTGCCAGCAGCTTCGGGGGGACCTACAATGAGCAGTTCTTC,CASSFGGTYNEQFF
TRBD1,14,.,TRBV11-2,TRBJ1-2,TGTGCCAGCAGCTTGGAGGACAGGTCGGGTGGCTACACCTTC,CASSLEDRSGGYTF
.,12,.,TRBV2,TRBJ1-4,TGTGCCAGCGTGGGACCTAATGAAAAACTGTTTTTT,CASVGPNEKLFF
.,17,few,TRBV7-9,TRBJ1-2,TGTGCCAGCAGCTCCCTAACCCATCGGGGAAAAAACTATGGCTACACCTTC,CASSSLTHRGKNYGYTF
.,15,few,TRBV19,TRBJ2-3,TGTGCCAGTGAGGGGAGGTCGGTCGGCACAGATACGCAGTATTTT,CASEGRSVGTDTQYF
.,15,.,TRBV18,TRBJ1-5,TGTGCCAGCTCACCCGAGGTGGCGGGCAATCAGCCCCAGCATTTT,CASSPEVAGNQPQHF
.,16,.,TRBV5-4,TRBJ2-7,TGTGCCAGCAGCCGCGGGGGGACAGGGCGGCTCGGCGAGCAGTACTTC,CASSRGGTGRLGEQYF
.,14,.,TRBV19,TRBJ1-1,TGTGCCAATATCTGGAGGGACCGGGGCACTGAAGCTTTCTTT,CANIWRDRGTEAFF
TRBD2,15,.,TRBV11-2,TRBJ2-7,TGTGCCAGCAGCTCTCGACTAGCGGGAGTGTATGAGCAGTACTTC,CASSSRLAGVYEQYF
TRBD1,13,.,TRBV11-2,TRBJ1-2,TGTGCCAGCAGCTCCCTCGGACAGGGAGGCTACACCTTC,CASSSLGQGGYTF
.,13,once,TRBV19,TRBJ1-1,TGTGCCAGTAGTATAGGAGGAGACGCTGAAGCTTTCTTT,CASSIGGDAEAFF
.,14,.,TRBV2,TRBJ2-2,TGTGCCAGCAGGGGGGATGCGAACACCGGGGAGCTGTTTTTT,CASRGDANTGELFF
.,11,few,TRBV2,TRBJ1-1,TGTGCCAGCAGTGCTGAGCCTAAAGCTTTCTTT,CASSAEPKAFF
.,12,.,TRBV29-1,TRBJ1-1,TGCAGCGTTGTTTTGTTCGGCACTGAAGCTTTCTTT,CSVVLFGTEAFF
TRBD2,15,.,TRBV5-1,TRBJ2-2,TGCGCCAGCAGCTCGAGCGGGGAGAACACCGGGGAGCTGTTTTTT,CASSSSGENTGELFF
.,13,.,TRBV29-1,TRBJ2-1,TGCAGCGTAATTCCAGCGCCCAACAATGAGCAGTTCTTC,CSVIPAPNNEQFF
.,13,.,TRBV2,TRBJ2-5,TGTGCCAGCGTTTGGAAGGCCCAAGAGACCCAGTACTTC,CASVWKAQETQYF
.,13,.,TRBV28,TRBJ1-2,TGTGCCAGCAGTTTACTGGCAGGCTATGGCTACACCTTC,CASSLLAGYGYTF